The clone carrying this TCR beta chain has at least ten counts. This entry is derived from a study of regulatory T cells in long-lasting Graves disease. CDR1 and CDR2 (germline): SNHLY, FYNNEI. V lost 0 bases to trimming and J lost 6 bases, with 8 bases between them. The CDR3 is made up of 13 amino acids. Arm-PCR of CDR3 regions with iRepertoire HTBI primers generated TCR beta libraries. A single record per CDR3 protein comes from TCRdb applying MiXCR to the multiplex PCR reads. This sample has approximately 310,000 distinct CDR3 sequences; 15% to 20% occur once, and the top ten carry more than 35%. Regarding time point: newly diagnosed GD, antithyroid drugs for less than 3 months. PBMC-extracted RNA yielded the TCR library.

Sequenced material: peripheral blood mononuclear cells (PBMCs), taken at new diagnosis, from a patient treated with antithyroid drugs. The chain employs TRBV2 and TRBJ1-2, with D possibly TRBD1 on 6 matching bases. The receptor was isolated from a female donor with Graves disease. CDR3: CASSEANRDGYTF. CDR3 DNA: TGTGCCAGCAGTGAAGCGAACAGGGATGGCTACACCTTC.